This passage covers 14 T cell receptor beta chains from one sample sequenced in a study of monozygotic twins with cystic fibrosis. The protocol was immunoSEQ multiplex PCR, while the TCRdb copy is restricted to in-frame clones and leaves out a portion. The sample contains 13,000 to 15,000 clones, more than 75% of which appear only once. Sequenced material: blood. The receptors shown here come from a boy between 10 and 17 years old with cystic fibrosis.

CDR3 sequence (DNA): TGTGCCAGCAGTGAAGGGACAGGGGGCTACGAGCAGTACTTC. Its translation is CASSEGTGGYEQYF. The chain has TRBV6-1 and TRBJ2-7; TRBD1 matches 10 bases. Trimming took 1 base from V and 3 from J; bases not matched to a gene: 0. CDR3 length: 14 amino acids. Germline V CDR1 and CDR2: MNHNS, SASEGT.

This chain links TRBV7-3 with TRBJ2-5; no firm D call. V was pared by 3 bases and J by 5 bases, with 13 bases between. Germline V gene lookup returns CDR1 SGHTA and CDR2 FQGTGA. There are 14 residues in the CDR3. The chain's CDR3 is CASSLYGRGETQYF. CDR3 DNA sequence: TGTGCCAGCAGCTTGTACGGACGTGGGGAGACCCAGTACTTC.

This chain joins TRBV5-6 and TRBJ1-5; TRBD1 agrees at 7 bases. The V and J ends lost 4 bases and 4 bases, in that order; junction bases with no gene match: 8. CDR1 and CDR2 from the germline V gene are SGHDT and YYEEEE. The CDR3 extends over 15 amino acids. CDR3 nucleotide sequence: TGTGCCAGCAGCGCCTGGGACAGCTGGAATCAGCCCCAGCATTTT. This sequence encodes CASSAWDSWNQPQHF.

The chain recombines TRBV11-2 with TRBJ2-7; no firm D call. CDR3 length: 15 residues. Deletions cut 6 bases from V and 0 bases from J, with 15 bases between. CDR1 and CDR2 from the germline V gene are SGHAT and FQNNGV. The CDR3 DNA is TGTGCCAGCAGACACGGACCGGGTAGCTCCTACGAGCAGTACTTC. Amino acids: CASRHGPGSSYEQYF.

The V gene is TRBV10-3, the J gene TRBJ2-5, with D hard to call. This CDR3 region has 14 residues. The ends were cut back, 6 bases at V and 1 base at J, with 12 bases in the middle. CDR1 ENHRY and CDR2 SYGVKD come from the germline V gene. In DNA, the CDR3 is TGTGCCATCAGCACCGACATACTCCAAGAGACCCAGTACTTC. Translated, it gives CAISTDILQETQYF.

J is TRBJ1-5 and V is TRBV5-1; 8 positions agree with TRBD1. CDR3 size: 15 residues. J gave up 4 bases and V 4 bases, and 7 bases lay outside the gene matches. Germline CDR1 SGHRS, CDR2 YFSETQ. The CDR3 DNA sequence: TGCGCCAGCAGCGCGACAGGGGATTCTAATCAGCCCCAGCATTTT. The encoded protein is CASSATGDSNQPQHF. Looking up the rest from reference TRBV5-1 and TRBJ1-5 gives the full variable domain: KAGVTQTPRYLIKTRGQQVTLSCSPISGHRSVSWYQQTPGQGLQFLFEYFSETQRNKGNFPGRFSGRQFSNSRSEMNVSTLELGDSALYLCASSATGDSNQPQHFGDGTRLSIL.

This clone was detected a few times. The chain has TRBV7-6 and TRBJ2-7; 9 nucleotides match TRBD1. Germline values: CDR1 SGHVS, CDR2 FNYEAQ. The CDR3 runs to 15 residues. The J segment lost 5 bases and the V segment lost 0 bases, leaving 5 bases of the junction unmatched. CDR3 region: CASSLAGQGAHEQYF. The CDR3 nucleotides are TGTGCCAGCAGCTTAGCGGGACAGGGAGCACACGAGCAGTACTTC.

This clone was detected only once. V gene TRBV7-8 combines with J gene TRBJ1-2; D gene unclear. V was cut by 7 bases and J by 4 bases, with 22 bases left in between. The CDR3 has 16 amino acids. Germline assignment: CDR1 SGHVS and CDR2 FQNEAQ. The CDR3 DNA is TGTGCCAGCACTAAGAGGGCAGGCCGGTTGGGCTATGGCTACACCTTC. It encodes CASTKRAGRLGYGYTF.

The DNA of the CDR3 is TGTGCCAGCAGCTTAGCGTCCGGTCAAGAGACCCAGTACTTC. As protein: CASSLASGQETQYF. V and J are TRBV7-9 and TRBJ2-5; D unresolved. The germline V gene has CDR1 SEHNR and CDR2 FQNEAQ (reference sequence). The CDR3 is 14 amino acids. V lost 0 bases to trimming and J lost 2 bases, with 7 bases between them.

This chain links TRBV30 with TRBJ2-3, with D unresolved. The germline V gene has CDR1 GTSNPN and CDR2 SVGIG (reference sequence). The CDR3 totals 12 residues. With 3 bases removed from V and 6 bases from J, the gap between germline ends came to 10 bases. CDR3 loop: CAWSQTPDTQYF. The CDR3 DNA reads TGTGCCTGGAGCCAGACCCCGGATACGCAGTATTTT. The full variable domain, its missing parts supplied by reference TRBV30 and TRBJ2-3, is SQTIHQWPATLVQPVGSPLSLECTVEGTSNPNLYWYRQAAGRGLQLLFYSVGIGQISSEVPQNLSASRPQDRQFILSSKKLLLSDSGFYLCAWSQTPDTQYFGPGTRLTVL.

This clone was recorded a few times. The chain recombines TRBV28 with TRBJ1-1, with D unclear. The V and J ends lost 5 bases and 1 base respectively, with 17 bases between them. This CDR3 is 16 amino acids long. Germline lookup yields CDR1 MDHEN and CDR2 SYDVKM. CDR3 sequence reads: CASSPPVWAQNTEAFF. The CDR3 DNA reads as TGTGCCAGCAGTCCCCCAGTCTGGGCGCAGAACACTGAAGCTTTCTTT.

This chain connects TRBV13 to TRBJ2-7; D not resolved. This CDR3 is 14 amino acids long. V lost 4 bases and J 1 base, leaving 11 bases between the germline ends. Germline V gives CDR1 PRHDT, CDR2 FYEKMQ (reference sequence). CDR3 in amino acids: CASSSPIISYEQYF. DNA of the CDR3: TGTGCCAGCAGCTCCCCTATTATTTCCTACGAGCAGTACTTC.

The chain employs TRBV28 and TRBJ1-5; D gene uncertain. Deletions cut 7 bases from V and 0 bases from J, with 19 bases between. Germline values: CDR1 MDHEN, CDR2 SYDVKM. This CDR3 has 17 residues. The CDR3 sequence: CASNRASPRGSNQPQHF. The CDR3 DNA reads TGTGCCAGCAACAGAGCCTCCCCCCGAGGTAGCAATCAGCCCCAGCATTTT.

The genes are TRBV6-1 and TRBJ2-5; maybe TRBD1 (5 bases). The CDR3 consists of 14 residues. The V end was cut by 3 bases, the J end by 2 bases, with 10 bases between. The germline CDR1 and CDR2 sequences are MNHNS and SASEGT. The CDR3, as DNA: TGTGCCAGCAGTGACGGACAAAGACAAGAGACCCAGTACTTC. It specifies CASSDGQRQETQYF.